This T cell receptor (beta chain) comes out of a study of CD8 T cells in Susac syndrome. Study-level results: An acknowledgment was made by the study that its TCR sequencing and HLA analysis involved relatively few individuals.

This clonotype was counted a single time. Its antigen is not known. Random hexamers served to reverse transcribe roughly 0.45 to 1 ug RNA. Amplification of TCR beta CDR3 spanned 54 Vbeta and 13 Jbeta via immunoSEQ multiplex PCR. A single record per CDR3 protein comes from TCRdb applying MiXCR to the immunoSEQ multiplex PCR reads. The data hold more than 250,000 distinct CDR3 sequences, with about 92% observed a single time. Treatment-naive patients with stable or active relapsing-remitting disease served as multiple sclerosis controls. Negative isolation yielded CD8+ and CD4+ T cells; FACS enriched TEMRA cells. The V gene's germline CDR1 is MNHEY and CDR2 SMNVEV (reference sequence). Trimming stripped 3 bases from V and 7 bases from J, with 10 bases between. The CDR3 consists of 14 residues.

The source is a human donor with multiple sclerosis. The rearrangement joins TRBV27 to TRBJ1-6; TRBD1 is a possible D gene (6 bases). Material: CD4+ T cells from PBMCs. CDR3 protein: CASSFDRRNSPLHF. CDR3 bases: TGTGCCAGCAGTTTTGACAGGCGAAATTCACCCCTCCACTTT.